Sequencing of this T cell receptor beta chain was carried out in a study of blood T cells in healthy people across ages. Study conclusions and caveats: Unsorted PBMC input precluded a conclusive naive versus antigen-experienced comparison. There was no known CMV status for donors, so expanded clonotype changes were possibly confounded. Per million T cells, TCR beta diversity dropped about linearly as age rose.

Total RNA, at least 6 micrograms per sample, came from PBMCs. Germline-derived CDR1 and CDR2 are MNHNS and SASEGT. V lost 2 bases and J 5 bases, leaving 13 bases between the germline ends. This CDR3 has 15 amino acids. In its sample, this clonotype was seen a few times. Antigen unknown. Primed by a sample-barcoded 5' primer and a J-beta primer mix, a second PCR proceeded for 7 to 11 cycles. MiXCR was run by TCRdb on the 5' RACE reads, yielding one entry per CDR3 protein. The table includes around 780,000 distinct CDR3 sequences, 56% detected once. The sequence was obtained from a man aged 35 to 55 in good health. The V call is TRBV6-1, the J call TRBJ2-1; a weak D match, TRBD2 (6 bases). The sequenced sample consisted of blood. Written as DNA, the CDR3 is TGTGCCAGCAGTGAAACCCTAGCGCGCGACAATGAGCAGTTCTTC. Translated: CASSETLARDNEQFF.